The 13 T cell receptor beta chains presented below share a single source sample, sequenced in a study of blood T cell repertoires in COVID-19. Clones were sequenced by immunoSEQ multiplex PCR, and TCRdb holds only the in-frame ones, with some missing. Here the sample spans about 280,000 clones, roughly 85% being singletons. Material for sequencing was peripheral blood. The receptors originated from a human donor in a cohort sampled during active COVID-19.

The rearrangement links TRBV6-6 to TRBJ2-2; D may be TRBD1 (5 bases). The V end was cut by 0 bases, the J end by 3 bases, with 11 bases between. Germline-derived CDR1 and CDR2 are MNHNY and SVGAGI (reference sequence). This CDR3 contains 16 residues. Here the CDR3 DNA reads TGTGCCAGCAGTTACTCGCAGGGATCGGACACCGGGGAGCTGTTTTTT. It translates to CASSYSQGSDTGELFF.

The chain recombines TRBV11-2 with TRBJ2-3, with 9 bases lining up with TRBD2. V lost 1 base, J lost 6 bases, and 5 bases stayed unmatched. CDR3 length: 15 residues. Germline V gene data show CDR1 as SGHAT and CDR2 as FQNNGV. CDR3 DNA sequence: TGTGCCAGCAGCTTAGGTAGCGGGGGCAGGGATACGCAGTATTTT. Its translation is CASSLGSGGRDTQYF.

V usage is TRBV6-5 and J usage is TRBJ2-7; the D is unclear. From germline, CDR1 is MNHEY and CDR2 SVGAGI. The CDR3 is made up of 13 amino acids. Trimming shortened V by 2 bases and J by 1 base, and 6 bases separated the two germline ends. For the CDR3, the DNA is TGTGCCAGCAGTTACCTTTTTTCCTACGAGCAGTACTTC. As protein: CASSYLFSYEQYF.

For the CDR3, the DNA is TGTGCCAGTACGACGTGGGGGGATCAGCCCCAGCATTTT. It is translated as CASTTWGDQPQHF. The rearrangement joins TRBV6-5 to TRBJ1-5, with D perhaps TRBD1 (5 bases). Germline lookup yields CDR1 MNHEY and CDR2 SVGAGI. The CDR3 consists of 13 residues. Trimming pared 9 bases from V and 5 bases from J, leaving 14 bases between.

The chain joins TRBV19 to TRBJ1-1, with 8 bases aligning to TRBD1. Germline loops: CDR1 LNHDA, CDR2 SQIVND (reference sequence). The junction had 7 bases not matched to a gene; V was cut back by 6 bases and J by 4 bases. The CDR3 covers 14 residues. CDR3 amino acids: CASSRGQVPTEAFF. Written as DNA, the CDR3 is TGTGCCAGTAGCAGGGGACAGGTCCCCACTGAAGCTTTCTTT. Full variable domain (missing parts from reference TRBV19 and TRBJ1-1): DGGITQSPKYLFRKEGQNVTLSCEQNLNHDAMYWYRQDPGQGLRLIYYSQIVNDFQKGDIAEGYSVSREKKESFPLTVTSAQKNPTAFYLCASSRGQVPTEAFFGQGTRLTVV.

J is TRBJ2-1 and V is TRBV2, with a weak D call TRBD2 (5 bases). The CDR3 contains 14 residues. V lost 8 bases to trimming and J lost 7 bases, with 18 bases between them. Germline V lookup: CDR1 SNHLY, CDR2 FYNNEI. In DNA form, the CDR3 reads TGTGCCAGCGGGGAGTCACGGGTGGGAAATGAGCAGTTCTTC. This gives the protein CASGESRVGNEQFF.

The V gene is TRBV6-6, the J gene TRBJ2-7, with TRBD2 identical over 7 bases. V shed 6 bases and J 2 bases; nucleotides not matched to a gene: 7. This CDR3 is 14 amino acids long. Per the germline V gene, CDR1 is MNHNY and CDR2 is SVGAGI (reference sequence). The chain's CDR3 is CASRAGLGTYEQYF. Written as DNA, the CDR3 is TGTGCCAGCAGAGCCGGACTAGGGACCTACGAGCAGTACTTC.

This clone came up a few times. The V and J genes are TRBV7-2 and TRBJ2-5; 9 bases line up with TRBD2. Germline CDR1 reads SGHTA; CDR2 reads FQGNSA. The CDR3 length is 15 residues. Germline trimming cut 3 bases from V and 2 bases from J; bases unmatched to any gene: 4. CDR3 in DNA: TGTGCCAGCAGCTTGGTCACTAGCGGGCAAGAGACCCAGTACTTC. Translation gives CASSLVTSGQETQYF.

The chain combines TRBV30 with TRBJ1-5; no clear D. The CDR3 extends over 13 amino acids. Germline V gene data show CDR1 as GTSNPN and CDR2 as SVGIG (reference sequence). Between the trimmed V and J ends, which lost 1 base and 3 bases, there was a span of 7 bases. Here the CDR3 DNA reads TGTGCCTGGAGTGGGAGGGTCAATCAGCCCCAGCATTTT. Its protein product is CAWSGRVNQPQHF. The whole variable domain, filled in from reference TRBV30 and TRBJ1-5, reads SQTIHQWPATLVQPVGSPLSLECTVEGTSNPNLYWYRQAAGRGLQLLFYSVGIGQISSEVPQNLSASRPQDRQFILSSKKLLLSDSGFYLCAWSGRVNQPQHFGDGTRLSIL.

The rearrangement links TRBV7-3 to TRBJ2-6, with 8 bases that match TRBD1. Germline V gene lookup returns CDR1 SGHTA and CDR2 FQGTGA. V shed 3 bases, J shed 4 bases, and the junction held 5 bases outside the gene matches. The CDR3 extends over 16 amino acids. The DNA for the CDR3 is TGTGCCAGCAGCTTGGACAGGGCACAAGGGGCCAACGTCCTGACTTTC. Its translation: CASSLDRAQGANVLTF.

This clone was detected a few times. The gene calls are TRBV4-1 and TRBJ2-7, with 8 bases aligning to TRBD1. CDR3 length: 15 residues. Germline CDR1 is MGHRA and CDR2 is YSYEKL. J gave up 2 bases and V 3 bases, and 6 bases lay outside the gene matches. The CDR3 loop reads CASSQTGTGAYEQYF. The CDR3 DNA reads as TGCGCCAGCAGCCAGACCGGGACAGGAGCCTACGAGCAGTACTTC.

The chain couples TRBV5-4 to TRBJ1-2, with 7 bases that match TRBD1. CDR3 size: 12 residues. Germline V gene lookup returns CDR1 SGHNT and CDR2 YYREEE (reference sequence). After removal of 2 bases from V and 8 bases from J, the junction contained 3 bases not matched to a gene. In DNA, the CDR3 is TGTGCCAGCAGCTTCGACAGGGAAGGCTACACCTTC. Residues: CASSFDREGYTF.

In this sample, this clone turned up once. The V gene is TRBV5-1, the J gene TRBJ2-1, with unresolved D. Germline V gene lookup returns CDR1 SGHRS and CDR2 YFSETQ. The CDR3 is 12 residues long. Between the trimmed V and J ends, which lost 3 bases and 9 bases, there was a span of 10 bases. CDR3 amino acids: CASSSGRGEQFF. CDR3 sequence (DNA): TGCGCCAGCAGCTCCGGTCGTGGTGAGCAGTTCTTC. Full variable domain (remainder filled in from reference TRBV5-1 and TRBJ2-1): KAGVTQTPRYLIKTRGQQVTLSCSPISGHRSVSWYQQTPGQGLQFLFEYFSETQRNKGNFPGRFSGRQFSNSRSEMNVSTLELGDSALYLCASSSGRGEQFFGPGTRLTVL.